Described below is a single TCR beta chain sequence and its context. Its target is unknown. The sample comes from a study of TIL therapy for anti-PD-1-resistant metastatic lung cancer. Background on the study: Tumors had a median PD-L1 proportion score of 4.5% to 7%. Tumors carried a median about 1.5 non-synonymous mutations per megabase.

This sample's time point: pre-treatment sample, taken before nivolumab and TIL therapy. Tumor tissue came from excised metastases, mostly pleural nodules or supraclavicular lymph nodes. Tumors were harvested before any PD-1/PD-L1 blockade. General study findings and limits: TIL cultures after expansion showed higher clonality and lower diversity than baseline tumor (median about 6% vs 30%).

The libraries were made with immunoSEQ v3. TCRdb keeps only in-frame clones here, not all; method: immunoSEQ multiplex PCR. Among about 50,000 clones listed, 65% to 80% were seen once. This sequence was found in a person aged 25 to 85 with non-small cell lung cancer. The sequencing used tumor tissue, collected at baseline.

The CDR3 spells CASRAGADTQYF. Written as DNA, the CDR3 is TGTGCCAGCAGAGCTGGCGCAGATACGCAGTATTTT. J is TRBJ2-3 and V is TRBV5-4; D unclear. The CDR3 spans 12 residues. The germline gives CDR1 SGHNT, CDR2 YYREEE (reference sequence). Trimming removed 5 bases at V and 4 bases at J, with 8 bases between.